This TCR beta chain stems from a study of CD8 T cells in Susac syndrome. This clonotype was counted once. When the RNA was reverse transcribed, random hexamers were used with an input of roughly 0.45 to 1 ug. TCRdb reanalysed the immunoSEQ multiplex PCR reads using MiXCR and keeps one entry per CDR3 protein. Of more than 150,000 distinct CDR3 sequences listed, roughly 95% are singletons. Trimming pared 7 bases from V and 2 bases from J, leaving 18 bases between. Germline values: CDR1 SQVTM, CDR2 ANQGSEA. The CDR3 runs 14 residues. The clonotype originates from a human donor with Susac syndrome. The V and J genes are TRBV29-1 and TRBJ2-7; D might be TRBD2 (6 bases). Sequences were obtained from CD4+ T cells from PBMCs. The CDR3, as DNA: TGCAGCGCTATGAGGCGGGACGGTACCTACGAGCAGTACTTC. It is translated as CSAMRRDGTYEQYF.